This T cell receptor (beta chain) appears in the sequencing data of a study of identical twins. Whole-study findings and limits: An excess of low generation probability was shown by twin-shared out-of-frame alpha sequences.

The CDR3 has 15 amino acids. With 4 bases clipped from V and 6 bases from J, the junction kept 3 bases outside the gene matches. The germline gives CDR1 MGHRA, CDR2 YSYEKL. There are a few counts of this clonotype. Its target is unknown. cDNA molecules carried unique molecular identifiers, and template switching added a universal primer site. TCRdb used MiXCR to reprocess the 5' RACE reads, holding one entry per CDR3 protein. The sample contains 750,000 to 950,000 distinct CDR3 sequences, around 12% of which appear only once. These data also formed part of another study, on yellow fever vaccine responses in identical twins.

The sequence was collected from a woman between 18 and 30 years old in good health. V usage is TRBV4-1 and J usage is TRBJ2-3; 14 bases line up with TRBD2. Material: PBMCs. The CDR3: CASSRLAGGRDTQYF. In nucleotides, the CDR3 is TGCGCCAGCAGCCGACTAGCGGGGGGGCGGGATACGCAGTATTTT.